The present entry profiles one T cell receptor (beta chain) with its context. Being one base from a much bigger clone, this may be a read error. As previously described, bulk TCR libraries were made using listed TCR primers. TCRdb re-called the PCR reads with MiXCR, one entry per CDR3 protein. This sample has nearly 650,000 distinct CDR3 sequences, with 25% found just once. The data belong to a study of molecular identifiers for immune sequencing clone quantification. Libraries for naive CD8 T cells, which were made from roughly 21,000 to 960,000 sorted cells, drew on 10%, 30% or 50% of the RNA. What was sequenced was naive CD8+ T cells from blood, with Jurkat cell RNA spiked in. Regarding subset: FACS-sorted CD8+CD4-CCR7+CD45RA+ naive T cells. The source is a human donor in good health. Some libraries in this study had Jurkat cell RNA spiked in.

For the CDR3, the DNA is TGCAGTGCTAGCCCCAGGGGCGCGACTGGAAACACCGTATATTTT. Its translation: CSASPRGATGNTVYF. The gene calls are TRBV20-1 and TRBJ1-3, with D perhaps matching TRBD1 (6 bases). Germline CDR1 is DFQATT and CDR2 is SNEGSKA (reference sequence). This CDR3 has 15 amino acids.